What follows is one TCR beta chain and its context. Its target is unknown. Clones were sequenced by immunoSEQ multiplex PCR, and TCRdb holds only the in-frame ones, with some missing. The table records 400,000 to 500,000 clones, around 89% of them present only once. This CDR3 has 16 amino acids. Germline V gene data show CDR1 as SGHVS and CDR2 as FNYEAQ. Trimming shortened V by 5 bases and J by 4 bases, and 18 bases separated the two germline ends. The source of the sample is a study of Ad26.COV2.S vaccination and SARS-CoV-2 variants. Study-level information: Once or twice, 56 days apart, Ad26.COV2.S was delivered intramuscularly. Study-wide results and caveats: Total T cell responses, in the TCR breadth and depth analyses, may have been underestimated.

Noted treatment: about 20 received Ad26.COV2.S at low or high dose, single or two shots; roughly five received placebo; per-sample allocation not given. Collection of samples fell on day 63 after the first vaccine or placebo injection. Built on an Ad26 vector, the vaccine expressed Wuhan-strain SARS-CoV-2 spike. The J gene is TRBJ1-5, the V gene TRBV7-6; perhaps TRBD1 as D (5 bases). Specimen: peripheral blood, collected in a trial of Ad26.COV2.S vaccine versus placebo. This clonotype was obtained from a person between 18 and 65 years old who received the Ad26.COV2.S COVID-19 vaccine or a placebo. CDR3: CASSAAGGGRNQPQHF. The CDR3, as DNA: TGTGCCAGCAGCGCGGCGGGCGGGGGACGTAATCAGCCCCAGCATTTT.